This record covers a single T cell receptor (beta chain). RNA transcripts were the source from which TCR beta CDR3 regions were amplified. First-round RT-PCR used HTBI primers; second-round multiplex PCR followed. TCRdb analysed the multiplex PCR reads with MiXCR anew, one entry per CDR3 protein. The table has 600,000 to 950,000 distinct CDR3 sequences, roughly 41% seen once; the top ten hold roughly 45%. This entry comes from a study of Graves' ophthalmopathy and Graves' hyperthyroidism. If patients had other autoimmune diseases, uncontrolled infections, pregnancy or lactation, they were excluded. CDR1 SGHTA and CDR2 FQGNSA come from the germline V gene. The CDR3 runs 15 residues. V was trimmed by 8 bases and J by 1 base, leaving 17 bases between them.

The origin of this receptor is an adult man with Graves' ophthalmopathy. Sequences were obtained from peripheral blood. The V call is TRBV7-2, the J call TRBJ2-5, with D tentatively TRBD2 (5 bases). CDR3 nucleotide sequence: TGTGCCAGCCCACTCTTAGGCAGCGGCCAAGAGACCCAGTACTTC. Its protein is CASPLLGSGQETQYF.